This T cell receptor (beta chain) appears in the sequencing data of a study of regulatory T cells in long-lasting Graves disease (dated by TCRdb to 2020 to 2022). The study in broad terms: Persistent Graves' disease was defined as antithyroid drug treatment for over 5 years with persistently positive TSH receptor autoantibodies. This study used TCR sequencing and RNA sequencing of peripheral blood to compare persistent Graves' disease patients against newly diagnosed Graves' disease patients. The study was registered as a clinical trial and conducted in China. TCR sequencing covered around 13 persistent and around 20 newly diagnosed Graves' disease patients, some 35 samples in total. Antithyroid drugs had been taken for roughly 10 years on average by persistent Graves' disease patients in the clinical cohort. What the work shows at the level of the full study, not this receptor alone: TRBV28, TRBJ1-2 and TRBJ2-5 were preferentially used in persistent disease, while TRBV20-1 and TRBJ2-1 were favored in newly diagnosed disease. Patients with persistent disease shared more public clonotypes (over 2,500) than newly diagnosed patients did (more than 900). Lower TCR Shannon entropy and fewer highly expanded clones were observed in persistent Graves' disease patients than in newly diagnosed patients, which suggested clonal expansion. Sequencing and analysis were restricted to the TCR beta chain. As a limitation, the authors acknowledged that the small sample size may reduce accuracy. The study examined only peripheral blood because the primary lesion, thyroid tissue, could not be accessed.

As to this clonotype: Its antigen is unknown. No per-base quality is available; no much larger clone lies one base away.

Libraries were prepared through multiplex PCR. The sequencing machine was an Illumina HiSeq 4000. CDR3 regions were amplified by Arm-PCR with iRepertoire HTBI primers to construct TCR beta libraries. PCR products were gel purified before sequencing. The original pipeline was this. A total of roughly 65 TRBV and under 15 TRBJ segments were identified across samples and were used for gene usage analysis of CDR3 amino acid clonotypes. Filtered high-quality paired reads were merged into contigs using COPE and FqMerger. BLAST was used to align contigs to the IMGT TRBV, TRBD and TRBJ reference genes, and CDR3 was defined following IMGT. Highly expanded clones were defined as clonotypes with a frequency above 0.1%. Repertoire diversity was measured by Shannon entropy, and V-J evenness by the Gini coefficient. A clonotype was considered public if more than one individual shared it. Using fastp at Q25 and MiXCR, TCRdb reprocessed the public reads and kept productive beta chains. When rows share a CDR3 protein, they turn into one entry using the most common DNA and genes. V and J calls and clone size were set by TCRdb, not the authors. The sample has roughly 400,000 distinct CDR3 sequences on record, 21% of them singletons. The ten most abundant clones make up roughly an eighth of the sample.

The time point label for this specimen denotes: persistent/refractory GD, antithyroid drugs over 5 years with positive TRAb. RNA was extracted from PBMCs in TRIzol for both TCR sequencing and RNA sequencing. The diagnosis of Graves' disease followed American Thyroid Association guidelines. Patients were recruited from an endocrinology department in Xi'an, China. From each patient, roughly 9 milliliters of peripheral blood was collected into an EDTA anticoagulant tube. Ficoll Paque Plus density gradient separation was used to isolate PBMCs, and no additional T cell sorting was done. RNA quality was checked with an Agilent 2100 Bioanalyzer and agarose gel, and concentration with a NanoDrop 2000. The CDR3 numbers 14 residues from cysteine through phenylalanine. Only the CDR3 part of the read is kept: 42 bases, read in frame from the first base. The germline V gene sets CDR1 to WSHSY and CDR2 to SAAADI. V is pruned by 10 bases and J by 0 bases, leaving 9 bases of the junction without a gene match.

The receptor comes from a female donor with Graves disease. The chain was built from TRBV10-2 and TRBJ2-7; 7 junctional bases match TRBD1. Sequencing was performed on peripheral blood mononuclear cells (PBMCs), taken when the disease was refractory, from a patient treated with antithyroid drugs. At the DNA level, the sequence is TGCGCCACCCTAAGACAGGGTTCCTCCTACGAGCAGTACTTC. Translated, it gives CATLRQGSSYEQYF.